These 16 T cell receptor beta chains were all obtained from the same sample, sequenced in a study of T cells in tuberculosis. The assay was immunoSEQ multiplex PCR, and TCRdb's table has in-frame clones only and misses some. The table lists around 50,000 clones, nearly 90% of them singletons. Cells were sorted from thawed PBMC rested overnight and stained with GMM-loaded CD1B tetramer, viability dye and anti-CD3. The lipid loaded on the CD1B tetramers was C32 glucose monomycolate from Rhodococcus equi. Sequencing input: CD1b-GMM tetramer-negative cells sorted from PBMCs. The source is an adult woman with latent tuberculosis.

This chain uses TRBV11-2 with TRBJ1-2; 10 bases are a match to TRBD1. V was clipped by 4 bases and J by 8 bases; unmatched bases: 13. The CDR3 has 16 residues. Germline CDR1 is SGHAT and CDR2 is FQNNGV. CDR3 in amino acids: CASSSNRDRGVVGYTF. The DNA of the CDR3 is TGTGCCAGCAGCTCCAACCGGGACAGGGGAGTAGTAGGCTACACCTTC.

The rearrangement joins TRBV6-4 to TRBJ2-3, with 9 nucleotides matching TRBD1. The J segment lost 3 bases and the V segment lost 2 bases, leaving 3 bases of the junction unmatched. The CDR3 runs 15 residues. Germline V gene lookup returns CDR1 MRHNA and CDR2 SNTAGT. The CDR3 DNA is TGTGCCAGCAGTGACCTGACAGGGGGTACAGATACGCAGTATTTT. Encoded protein: CASSDLTGGTDTQYF.

The chain recombines TRBV2 with TRBJ2-5, with 9 bases lining up with TRBD2. The CDR3 contains 13 residues. Germline V gene sequence: CDR1 SNHLY, CDR2 FYNNEI. V was pared by 5 bases and J by 5 bases, with 3 bases of the junction left unmatched. The CDR3 protein is CASSSGGRETQYF. CDR3 in DNA: TGTGCCAGCAGTAGCGGGGGGCGGGAGACCCAGTACTTC.

The chain employs TRBV5-5 and TRBJ1-2, with unresolved D. The CDR3 contains 15 residues. CDR1 is SGHKS, CDR2 YYEKEE, per germline (reference sequence). The germline V and J ends were trimmed by 0 bases and 6 bases, with 15 bases remaining between them. DNA of the CDR3: TGTGCCAGCAGCTTGGGCCAGGATCCGAGAGATGGCTACACCTTC. Encoded protein: CASSLGQDPRDGYTF.

The rearrangement uses TRBV11-2 and TRBJ2-3; 9 bases match TRBD1. Germline V gene lookup returns CDR1 SGHAT and CDR2 FQNNGV. The J segment lost 1 base and the V segment lost 4 bases, leaving 6 bases of the junction unmatched. The CDR3 has 16 amino acids. The CDR3, as DNA: TGTGCCAGCAGCTGGGACAGGGCTCACGGCACAGATACGCAGTATTTT. Encoded protein: CASSWDRAHGTDTQYF. Based on the CDR3 plus reference TRBV11-2 and TRBJ2-3, the full variable domain is EAGVAQSPRYKIIEKRQSVAFWCNPISGHATLYWYQQILGQGPKLLIQFQNNGVVDDSQLPKDRFSAERLKGVDSTLKIQPAKLEDSAVYLCASSWDRAHGTDTQYFGPGTRLTVL.

The chain employs TRBV7-9 and TRBJ2-7, with 8 nucleotides matching TRBD2. The CDR3 sequence is 14 residues long. In germline, CDR1 is SEHNR, CDR2 FQNEAQ (reference sequence). The J segment lost 3 bases and the V segment lost 7 bases, leaving 8 bases of the junction unmatched. Written as DNA, the CDR3 is TGTGCCAGCACTACCGGGAGGGCCGGCTACGAGCAGTACTTC. Its translation is CASTTGRAGYEQYF.

Only a few counts were recorded for this clone. The V gene is TRBV4-1, the J gene TRBJ2-6; 12 bases align to TRBD1. Losses at the gene ends were 3 bases for V and 2 bases for J; bases not matched to a gene: 5. Germline V gene sequence: CDR1 MGHRA, CDR2 YSYEKL. This CDR3 is built from 18 residues. The CDR3 bases are TGCGCCAGCAGCCAGGGGACAGGGGGCGCAGCTGGGGCCAACGTCCTGACTTTC. Encoded protein: CASSQGTGGAAGANVLTF.

The chain links TRBV6-6 to TRBJ1-1; TRBD1 might be the D (6 bases). Germline lookup yields CDR1 MNHNY and CDR2 SVGAGI (reference sequence). V lost 6 bases and J 0 bases, leaving 11 bases between the germline ends. The CDR3 totals 14 residues. CDR3 sequence reads: CASSPRQVNTEAFF. CDR3 sequence (DNA): TGTGCCAGCAGCCCCCGACAGGTGAACACTGAAGCTTTCTTT.

The rearrangement uses TRBV19 and TRBJ2-7; tentatively, D is TRBD2 (5 bases). This CDR3 is 14 amino acids long. Per the germline V gene, CDR1 is LNHDA and CDR2 is SQIVND (reference sequence). With 1 base removed from V and 5 bases from J, the gap between germline ends came to 12 bases. CDR3 residues: CASSIGGGGHEQYF. The DNA for the CDR3 is TGTGCCAGTAGTATAGGAGGAGGTGGCCACGAGCAGTACTTC.

This clone was seen only once. This chain links TRBV6-6 with TRBJ2-7; 7 positions match TRBD2. V lost 2 bases to trimming and J lost 4 bases; unmatched junction nucleotides: 8. The CDR3 is 15 residues long. Germline V lookup: CDR1 MNHNY, CDR2 SVGAGI (reference sequence). In DNA form, the CDR3 reads TGTGCCAGCAGTTACAGTGGAGCGGGATCATACGAGCAGTACTTC. As protein: CASSYSGAGSYEQYF.

This chain links TRBV18 with TRBJ2-2; D is uncertain. Trimming removed 3 bases at V and 7 bases at J, with 3 bases between. Germline lookup yields CDR1 KGHSH and CDR2 LQKENI. This CDR3 is built from 11 residues. For the CDR3, the DNA is TGTGCCAGCTCACCTCTCGGGGAGCTGTTTTTT. Translation: CASSPLGELFF.

J is TRBJ2-3 and V is TRBV12-5; 10 bases align to TRBD1. The CDR3 runs to 15 residues. With 4 bases clipped from V and 2 bases from J, the junction kept 3 bases outside the gene matches. Germline V gene lookup returns CDR1 LGHNT and CDR2 FRNRAP. CDR3 nucleotides: TGTGCTAGTGGTTCCGGGACAGGGGTCACAGATACGCAGTATTTT. Translating it yields CASGSGTGVTDTQYF. Full variable domain (rest looked up from reference TRBV12-5 and TRBJ2-3): DARVTQTPRHKVTEMGQEVTMRCQPILGHNTVFWYRQTMMQGLELLAYFRNRAPLDDSGMPKDRFSAEMPDATLATLKIQPSEPRDSAVYFCASGSGTGVTDTQYFGPGTRLTVL.

The gene calls are TRBV19 and TRBJ1-5; D remains ambiguous. In germline, CDR1 is LNHDA, CDR2 SQIVND (reference sequence). CDR3 length equals 15 residues. Deletions cut 3 bases from V and 3 bases from J, with 12 bases between. CDR3 sequence: CASSIPDYNNQPQHF. The CDR3 DNA reads TGTGCCAGTAGTATCCCGGACTACAACAATCAGCCCCAGCATTTT.

This clone was detected once. CDR3 coding DNA: TGTGCCAGCAGCCCCTGGACAGGGGGGATTGACATTCAGTACTTC. Amino acids: CASSPWTGGIDIQYF. This chain uses TRBV7-9 with TRBJ2-4; 10 bases are a match to TRBD1. The CDR3 spans 15 residues. Germline loops: CDR1 SEHNR, CDR2 FQNEAQ (reference sequence). The V gene end was trimmed by 5 bases and the J gene end by 8 bases; junction bases not matched to a gene: 9.

This rearrangement joins TRBV5-1 to TRBJ2-3; 8 bases are shared with TRBD2. CDR1 SGHRS and CDR2 YFSETQ come from the germline V gene. The CDR3 loop spans 13 amino acids. The ends lost 4 bases at V and 6 bases at J; junction bases unmatched: 4. The CDR3 sequence is CASSSLAGDTQYF. DNA for the CDR3: TGCGCCAGCAGCAGTTTAGCGGGGGATACGCAGTATTTT.

V gene TRBV30 combines with J gene TRBJ1-2; 8 bases agree with TRBD1. V lost 2 bases to trimming and J lost 3 bases; unmatched junction nucleotides: 8. The CDR3 runs 15 residues. Per germline, CDR1 GTSNPN and CDR2 SVGIG (reference sequence). CDR3 loop: CAWSPPDRVYYGYTF. The DNA of the CDR3 is TGTGCCTGGAGTCCCCCGGACAGGGTTTACTATGGCTACACCTTC.